Listed below are T cell receptor beta chains from one sample, sequenced in a study of blood T cell repertoires in COVID-19. Clones were read by immunoSEQ multiplex PCR, and TCRdb kept only the in-frame ones, dropping some. The repertoire holds a few hundred thousand clones, with 84% as singletons. Sample: peripheral blood. The receptors derive from a human donor in a cohort sampled during active COVID-19. Each CDR3 is given with its conserved first and last residue. D genes are given only for firm matches. Rows give clone size only sometimes, using once, few, many, or a class for an expanded clone.

V	D	size	J	CDR3	DNA
TRBV7-3	NA	few	TRBJ2-2	CASSRDSGTNTGELFF	TGTGCCAGCAGCAGAGATAGCGGAACGAACACCGGGGAGCTGTTTTTT
TRBV6-5	NA	NA	TRBJ1-2	CASIEVIVDYYGYTF	TGTGCCAGTATAGAGGTTATCGTGGATTACTATGGCTACACCTTC
TRBV6-6	TRBD2	NA	TRBJ2-1	CASSYRSSGANNEQFF	TGTGCCAGCAGTTACCGGTCTAGCGGGGCTAACAATGAGCAGTTCTTC
TRBV5-6	TRBD1	NA	TRBJ2-5	CASSFYWTGDIFQETQYF	TGTGCCAGCAGCTTTTACTGGACAGGGGATATATTTCAAGAGACCCAGTACTTC
TRBV5-1	NA	NA	TRBJ1-2	CARSRVPDYGYTF	TGCGCCAGGTCACGGGTCCCTGACTATGGCTACACCTTC
TRBV5-1	NA	NA	TRBJ2-3	CASSLATGSDTQYF	TGCGCCAGCAGCTTGGCCACAGGGTCAGATACGCAGTATTTT
TRBV28	NA	few	TRBJ2-7	CASSPIAYEQYF	TGTGCCAGCAGTCCTATAGCCTACGAGCAGTACTTC
TRBV5-1	TRBD1	NA	TRBJ1-5	CASSFGQGDQPQHF	TGCGCCAGCAGCTTTGGACAGGGGGATCAGCCCCAGCATTTT
TRBV7-2	NA	NA	TRBJ1-2	CASSLDNAYGYTF	TGTGCCAGCAGCTTGGACAATGCCTATGGCTACACCTTC
TRBV6-2/TRBV6-3	TRBD1	NA	TRBJ1-5	CASSYPGTGNQPQHF	TGTGCCAGCAGTTACCCTGGGACAGGGAATCAGCCCCAGCATTTT
TRBV9	TRBD2	NA	TRBJ2-1	CASSVGLPVGTSTEQFF	TGTGCCAGCAGCGTAGGTCTACCCGTCGGGACTAGCACTGAGCAGTTCTTC
TRBV28	NA	NA	TRBJ2-7	CASSPAGQWILYEQYF	TGTGCCAGCAGTCCAGCCGGACAGTGGATTCTATACGAGCAGTACTTC
TRBV5-1	NA	few	TRBJ2-7	CASSLWTPSYEQYF	TGCGCCAGCAGCTTATGGACTCCCTCCTACGAGCAGTACTTC
TRBV3-1/TRBV3-2	NA	NA	TRBJ2-7	CASPGSHEQYF	TGTGCCAGTCCAGGTTCCCACGAGCAGTACTTC
TRBV6-5	TRBD1	NA	TRBJ1-1	CASSYGTGRSIAFF	TGTGCCAGCAGTTACGGGACAGGGCGCTCTATAGCTTTCTTT
TRBV4-1	NA	NA	TRBJ1-5	CASSQEWSSGSNQPQHF	TGCGCCAGCAGCCAAGAATGGTCTTCCGGGAGCAATCAGCCCCAGCATTTT